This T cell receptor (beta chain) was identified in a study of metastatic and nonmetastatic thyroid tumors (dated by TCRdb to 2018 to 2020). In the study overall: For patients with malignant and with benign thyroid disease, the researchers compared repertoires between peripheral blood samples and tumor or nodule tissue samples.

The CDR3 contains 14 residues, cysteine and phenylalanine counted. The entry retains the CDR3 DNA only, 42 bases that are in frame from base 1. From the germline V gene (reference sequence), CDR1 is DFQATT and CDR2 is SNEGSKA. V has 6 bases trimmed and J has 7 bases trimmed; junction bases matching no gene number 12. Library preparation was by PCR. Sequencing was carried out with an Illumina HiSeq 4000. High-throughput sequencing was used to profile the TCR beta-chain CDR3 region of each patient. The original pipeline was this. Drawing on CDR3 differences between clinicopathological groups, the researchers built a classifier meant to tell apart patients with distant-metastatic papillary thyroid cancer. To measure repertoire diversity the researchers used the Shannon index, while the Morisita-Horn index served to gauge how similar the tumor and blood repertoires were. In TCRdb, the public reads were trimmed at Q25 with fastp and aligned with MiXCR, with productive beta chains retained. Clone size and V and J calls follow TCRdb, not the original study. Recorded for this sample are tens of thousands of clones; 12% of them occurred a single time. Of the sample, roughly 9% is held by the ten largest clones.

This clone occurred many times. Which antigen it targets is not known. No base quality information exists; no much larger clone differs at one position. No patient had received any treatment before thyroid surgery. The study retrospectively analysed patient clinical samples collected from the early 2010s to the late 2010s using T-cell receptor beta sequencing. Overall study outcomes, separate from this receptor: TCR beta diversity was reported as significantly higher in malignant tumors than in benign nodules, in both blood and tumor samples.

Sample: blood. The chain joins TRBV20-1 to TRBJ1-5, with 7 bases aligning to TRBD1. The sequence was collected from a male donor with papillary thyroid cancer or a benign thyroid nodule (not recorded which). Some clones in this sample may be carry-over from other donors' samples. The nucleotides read TGCAGTGCCCTTCCAGGGGGAGTATGGCAGCCCCAGCATTTT. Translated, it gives CSALPGGVWQPQHF.